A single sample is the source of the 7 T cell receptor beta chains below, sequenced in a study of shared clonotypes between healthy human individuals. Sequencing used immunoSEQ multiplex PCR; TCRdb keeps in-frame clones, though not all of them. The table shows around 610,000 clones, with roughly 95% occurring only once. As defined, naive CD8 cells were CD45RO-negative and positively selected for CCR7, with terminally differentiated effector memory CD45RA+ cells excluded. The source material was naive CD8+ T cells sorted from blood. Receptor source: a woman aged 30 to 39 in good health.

The CDR3 reads CASSFDPRTNYGYTF. The CDR3 DNA sequence: TGCGCCAGCAGCTTTGATCCCAGAACGAACTATGGCTACACCTTC. The chain couples TRBV5-1 to TRBJ1-2; D is uncertain. The CDR3 extends over 15 amino acids. The germline CDR1 and CDR2 sequences are SGHRS and YFSETQ. Trimming took 2 bases from V and 2 from J, leaving 13 bases between them.

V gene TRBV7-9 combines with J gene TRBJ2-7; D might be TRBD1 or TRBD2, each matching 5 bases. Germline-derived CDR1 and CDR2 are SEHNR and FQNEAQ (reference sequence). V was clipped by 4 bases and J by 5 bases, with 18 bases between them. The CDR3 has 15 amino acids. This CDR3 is CASSSNRDPKHEQYF. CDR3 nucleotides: TGTGCCAGCAGCTCCAACCGGGACCCCAAGCACGAGCAGTACTTC. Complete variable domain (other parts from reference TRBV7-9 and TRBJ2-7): DTGVSQNPRHKITKRGQNVTFRCDPISEHNRLYWYRQTLGQGPEFLTYFQNEAQLEKSRLLSDRFSAERPKGSFSTLEIQRTEQGDSAMYLCASSSNRDPKHEQYFGPGTRLTVT.

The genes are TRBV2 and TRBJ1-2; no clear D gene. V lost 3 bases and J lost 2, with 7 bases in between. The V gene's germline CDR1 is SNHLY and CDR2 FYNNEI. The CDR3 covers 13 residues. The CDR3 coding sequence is TGTGCCAGCAGTGACAGGCAGAACTATGGCTACACCTTC. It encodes CASSDRQNYGYTF.

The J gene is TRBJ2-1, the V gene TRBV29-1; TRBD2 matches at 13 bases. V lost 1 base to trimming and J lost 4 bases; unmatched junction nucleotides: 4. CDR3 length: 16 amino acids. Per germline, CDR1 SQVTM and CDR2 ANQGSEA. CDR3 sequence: CSVEGLAGGRYNEQFF. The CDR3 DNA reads TGCAGCGTTGAAGGACTAGCGGGAGGAAGGTACAATGAGCAGTTCTTC.

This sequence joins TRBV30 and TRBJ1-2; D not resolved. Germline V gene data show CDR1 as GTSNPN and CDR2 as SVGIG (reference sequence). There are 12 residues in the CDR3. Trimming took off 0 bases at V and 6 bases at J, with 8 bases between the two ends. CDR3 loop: CAWSVGDHGYTF. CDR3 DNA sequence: TGTGCCTGGAGTGTTGGGGATCATGGCTACACCTTC. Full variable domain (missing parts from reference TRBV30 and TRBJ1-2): SQTIHQWPATLVQPVGSPLSLECTVEGTSNPNLYWYRQAAGRGLQLLFYSVGIGQISSEVPQNLSASRPQDRQFILSSKKLLLSDSGFYLCAWSVGDHGYTFGSGTRLTVV.

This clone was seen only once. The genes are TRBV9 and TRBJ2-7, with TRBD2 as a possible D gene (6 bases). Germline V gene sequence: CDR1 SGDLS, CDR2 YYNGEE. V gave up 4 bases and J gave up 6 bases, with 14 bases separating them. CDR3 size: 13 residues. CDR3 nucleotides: TGTGCCAGCAGCCCGTCGGGACTCGGCGAGCAGTACTTC. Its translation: CASSPSGLGEQYF.

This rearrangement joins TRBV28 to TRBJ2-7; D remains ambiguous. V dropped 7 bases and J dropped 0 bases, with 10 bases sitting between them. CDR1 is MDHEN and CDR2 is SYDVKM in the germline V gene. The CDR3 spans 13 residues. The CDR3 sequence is CASKGPASYEQYF. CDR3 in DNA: TGTGCCAGCAAGGGTCCAGCCTCCTACGAGCAGTACTTC.